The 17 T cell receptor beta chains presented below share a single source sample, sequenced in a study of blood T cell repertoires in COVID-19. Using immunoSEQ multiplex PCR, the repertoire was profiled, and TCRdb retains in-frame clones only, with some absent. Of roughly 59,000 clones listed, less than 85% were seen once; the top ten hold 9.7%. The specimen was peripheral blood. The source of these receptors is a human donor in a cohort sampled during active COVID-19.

CDR3 bases: TGTGCCACCAGTCCTACTACTGGGGAGAATGAGCAGTTCTTC. It translates to CATSPTTGENEQFF. The chain employs TRBV24-1 and TRBJ2-1; possibly TRBD2 for D (5 bases). Trimming took off 6 bases at V and 7 bases at J, with 15 bases between the two ends. The V gene's germline CDR1 is KGHDR and CDR2 SFDVKD. This CDR3 is 14 amino acids long.

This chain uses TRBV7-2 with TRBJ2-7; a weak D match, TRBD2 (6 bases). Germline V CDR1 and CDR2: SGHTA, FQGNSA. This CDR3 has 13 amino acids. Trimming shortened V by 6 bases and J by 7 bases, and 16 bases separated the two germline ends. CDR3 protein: CASSHSGPREQYF. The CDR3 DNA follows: TGTGCCAGCAGTCATAGCGGCCCGCGTGAGCAGTACTTC.

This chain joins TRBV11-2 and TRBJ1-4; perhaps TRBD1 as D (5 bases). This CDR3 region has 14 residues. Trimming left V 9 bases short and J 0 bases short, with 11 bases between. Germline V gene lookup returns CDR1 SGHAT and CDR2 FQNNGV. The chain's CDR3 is CASRQRATNEKLFF. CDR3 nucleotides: TGTGCCAGTCGACAGCGGGCAACTAATGAAAAACTGTTTTTT.

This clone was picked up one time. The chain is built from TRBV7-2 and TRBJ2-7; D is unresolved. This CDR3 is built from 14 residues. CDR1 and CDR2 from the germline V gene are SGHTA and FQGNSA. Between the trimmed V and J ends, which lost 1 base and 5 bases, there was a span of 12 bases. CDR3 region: CASSLVSRFNEQYF. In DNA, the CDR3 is TGTGCCAGCAGCTTAGTGAGTAGATTCAACGAGCAGTACTTC. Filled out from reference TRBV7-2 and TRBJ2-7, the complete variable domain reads GAGVSQSPSNKVTEKGKDVELRCDPISGHTALYWYRQSLGQGLEFLIYFQGNSAPDKSGLPSDRFSAERTGGSVSTLTIQRTQQEDSAVYLCASSLVSRFNEQYFGPGTRLTVT.

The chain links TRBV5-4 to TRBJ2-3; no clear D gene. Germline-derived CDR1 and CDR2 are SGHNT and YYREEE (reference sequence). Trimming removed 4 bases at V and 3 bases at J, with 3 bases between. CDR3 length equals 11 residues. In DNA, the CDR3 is TGTGCCAGCAGCGTAACAGATACGCAGTATTTT. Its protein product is CASSVTDTQYF.

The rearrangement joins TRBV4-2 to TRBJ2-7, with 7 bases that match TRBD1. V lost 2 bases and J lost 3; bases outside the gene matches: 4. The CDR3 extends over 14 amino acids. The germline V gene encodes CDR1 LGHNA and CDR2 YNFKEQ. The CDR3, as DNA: TGTGCCAGCAGCCAACGACAGGGCCACTACGAGCAGTACTTC. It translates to CASSQRQGHYEQYF.

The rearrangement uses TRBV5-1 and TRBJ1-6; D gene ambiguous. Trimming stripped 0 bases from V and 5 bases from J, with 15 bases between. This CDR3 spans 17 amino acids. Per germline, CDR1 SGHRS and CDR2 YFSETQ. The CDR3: CASSLEVSGGNNSPLHF. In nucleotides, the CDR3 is TGCGCCAGCAGCTTGGAAGTTTCAGGCGGGAATAATTCACCCCTCCACTTT.

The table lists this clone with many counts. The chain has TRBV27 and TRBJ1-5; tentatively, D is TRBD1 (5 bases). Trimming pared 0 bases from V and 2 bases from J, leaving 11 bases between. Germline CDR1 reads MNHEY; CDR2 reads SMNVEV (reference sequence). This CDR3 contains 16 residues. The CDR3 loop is CASSLSGPLGNQPQHF. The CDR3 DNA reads TGTGCCAGCAGTTTATCGGGGCCTCTGGGCAATCAGCCCCAGCATTTT.

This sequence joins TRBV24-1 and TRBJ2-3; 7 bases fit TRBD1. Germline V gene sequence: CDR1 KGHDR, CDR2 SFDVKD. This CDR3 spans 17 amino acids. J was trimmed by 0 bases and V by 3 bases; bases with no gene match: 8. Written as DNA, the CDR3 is TGTGCCACCAGTGATAGAAACCCGGGACAGAGCACAGATACGCAGTATTTT. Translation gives CATSDRNPGQSTDTQYF.

Here the CDR3 DNA reads TGTGCCAGCAGCTCATTACAGGGGGCGCGGAGCGGATGGAACACCGGGGAGCTGTTTTTT. Translated: CASSSLQGARSGWNTGELFF. The chain joins TRBV27 to TRBJ2-2; 9 bases are a match to TRBD1. Germline V gives CDR1 MNHEY, CDR2 SMNVEV (reference sequence). The CDR3 covers 20 residues. Germline trimming cut 6 bases from V and 1 base from J; bases unmatched to any gene: 18.

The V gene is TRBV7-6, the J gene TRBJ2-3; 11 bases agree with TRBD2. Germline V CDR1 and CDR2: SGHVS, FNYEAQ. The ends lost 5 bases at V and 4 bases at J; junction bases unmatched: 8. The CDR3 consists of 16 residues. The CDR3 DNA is TGTGCCAGCAGCCCACTAGCGGGAGTAGTATCAGATACGCAGTATTTT. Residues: CASSPLAGVVSDTQYF.

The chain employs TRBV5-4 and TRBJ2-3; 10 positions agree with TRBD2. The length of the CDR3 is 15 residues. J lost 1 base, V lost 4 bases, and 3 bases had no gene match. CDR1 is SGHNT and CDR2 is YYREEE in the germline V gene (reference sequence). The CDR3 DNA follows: TGTGCCAGCAGCCCAGCGGGAGGGCGCACAGATACGCAGTATTTT. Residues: CASSPAGGRTDTQYF.

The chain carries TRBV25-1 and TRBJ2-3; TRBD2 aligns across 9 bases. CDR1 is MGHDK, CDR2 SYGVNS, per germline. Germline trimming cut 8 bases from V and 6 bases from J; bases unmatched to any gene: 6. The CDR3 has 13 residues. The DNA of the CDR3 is TGTGCCAGCCAGGGGACTAGCAGGGATACGCAGTATTTT. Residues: CASQGTSRDTQYF.

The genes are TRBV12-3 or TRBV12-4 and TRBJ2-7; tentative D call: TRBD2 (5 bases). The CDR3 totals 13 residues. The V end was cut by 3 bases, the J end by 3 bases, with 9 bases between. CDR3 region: CASSLDLVYEQYF. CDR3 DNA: TGTGCCAGCAGTTTGGACTTGGTCTACGAGCAGTACTTC.

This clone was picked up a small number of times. The CDR3 bases are TGCGCCAGCAGCCAAGAGGTTCGGGGTTCCTACGAGCAGTACTTC. This encodes CASSQEVRGSYEQYF. This chain links TRBV4-3 with TRBJ2-7; tentative D call: TRBD2 (5 bases). V shed 0 bases and J shed 1 base, with 10 bases lying between them. Germline V gene data show CDR1 as LGHNA and CDR2 as YSLEER. The CDR3 covers 15 residues.

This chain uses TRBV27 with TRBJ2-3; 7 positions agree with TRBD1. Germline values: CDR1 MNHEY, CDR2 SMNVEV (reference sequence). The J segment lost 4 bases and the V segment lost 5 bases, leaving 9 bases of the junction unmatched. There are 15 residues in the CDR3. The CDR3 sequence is CASSPRTGPADTQYF. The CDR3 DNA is TGTGCCAGCAGTCCACGGACAGGCCCCGCAGATACGCAGTATTTT.

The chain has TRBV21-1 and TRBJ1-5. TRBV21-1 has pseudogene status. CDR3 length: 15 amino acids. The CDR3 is CASPRGELTNQPQHF. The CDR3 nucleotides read TGTGCCAGCCCCAGAGGAGAATTAACGAATCAGCCCCAGCATTTT.